The clone carrying this TCR beta chain was counted only a few times. The V end was cut by 5 bases, the J end by 4 bases, with 13 bases between. CDR1 is GTSNPN, CDR2 SVGIG, per germline (reference sequence). The CDR3 consists of 13 residues. An even split of each subset's genomic DNA across several immunoSEQ plates was performed. In the sorted-subset replicate PCRs, approximately 200 ng DNA, tens of thousands of T cell genomes, was used. Here immunoSEQ multiplex PCR was the method, and the copy in TCRdb shows in-frame clones only, minus some. The sample carries roughly 1,100,000 clones, approximately 72% recorded once. The data were taken from a study of shared clonotypes between healthy human individuals. Across the study: Donors, aged 18 to 49, were a couple of women and three men. CD4 naive and CD4 memory each took three plates per donor, while CD8 naive took two and CD8 memory one.

What was sequenced was memory CD4+ T cells sorted from blood. As for subset: CD45RA-negative fraction. The origin of this receptor is a young man in good health. The chain couples TRBV30 to TRBJ2-3, with D perhaps being TRBD1 or TRBD2 (5 bases each). In nucleotides, the CDR3 is TGTGCCTGGCGGGGCCTCTCGGCAGATACGCAGTATTTT. Translating it yields CAWRGLSADTQYF. Variable domain in full (rest from reference TRBV30 and TRBJ2-3): SQTIHQWPATLVQPVGSPLSLECTVEGTSNPNLYWYRQAAGRGLQLLFYSVGIGQISSEVPQNLSASRPQDRQFILSSKKLLLSDSGFYLCAWRGLSADTQYFGPGTRLTVL.